A selection of T cell receptor beta chains follows, all from one sample in a study of CD8+CD57+ T cells in acquired aplastic anemia. Via MiXCR, TCRdb re-called the reads, giving one row per CDR3 protein. The sample holds roughly 250,000 distinct CDR3 sequences, 45% to 50% seen once. The sample consisted of sorted CD4+, CD8+, or CD8+CD57+ T cells (not recorded which) from PBMCs. Receptors originate from a human donor with aplastic anemia. Both conserved end residues are trimmed from each CDR3. Clone size is not always given. Where it is, it says once, few, many or a class for expanded clones.

TRBV7-9,many,ASSLGGGPPGQF
TRBV3-1,.,ASSPARDCNQPQH
TRBV7-9,many,ASRPGRPNTGELF
TRBV20-1,.,SADSPSGYT
TRBV14,many,ASSQVGSYNEQF
TRBV27,.,ASSPSTGDLSYEQY
TRBV28,few,ASSLFGGTNTDTQY
TRBV7-3,.,ASSFGDRGKAF
TRBV7-9,.,ASSLGPHPPYEQY
TRBV3-1,few,ASSFGQGPYEQY
TRBV7-2,many,ASSLAREWTGGDTQY
TRBV4-1,many,ASSQVVFSGNTIY
TRBV7-9,many,ASSFVGAEGYGYT
TRBV29-1,.,SVEGGQAVNTEAF
TRBV19,once,AMYLCATSGTGGSGANVLT
TRBV19,.,ASSETGGKLF
TRBV4-1,.,ASSQDKGAGNEQF
TRBV7-9,once,ASSLEQGYEQY
TRBV2,many,ASSESLGTSEQF
TRBV4-2,many,ASSQSSASGGTDTQY
TRBV10-3,many,AISLTRDSRNTGELF
TRBV5-5,.,AGSLNGQANQPQH
TRBV6-5,.,ASRLGQGSSGANVLT
TRBV11-1,.,ASSQGPREAF
TRBV15,.,ATSGRNTDTQY
TRBV7-2,many,ASSLQGAQETQY
TRBV29-1,.,SYVGEGTSGYQETQY
TRBV7-9,many,ASSVSYEQY
TRBV29-1,few,SVPLDRGPGDTQY
TRBV4-3,many,ASSPSDRDSGNTIY
TRBV7-9,.,ASSLSGTMNTEAF
TRBV9,.,ASSVVGEGPINQPLH
TRBV29-1,many,SVEREIYGYT
TRBV10-3,.,ASSPAGFGANVLT
TRBV11-2,.,ASSSRGVEAF
TRBV7-9,many,ASSLARAGEGEQY
TRBV19,.,ASSIGRVRNTGELF